Listed below are T cell receptor beta chains from one sample, sequenced in a study of tumor-infiltrating lymphocytes in localized non-small cell lung cancer. Repertoires were generated with immunoSEQ multiplex PCR, while TCRdb's copy carries only in-frame clones and drops some. The data show approximately 24,000 clones, with approximately 59% seen just once and under 7% held by the top ten. Sequenced material: lung tumor tissue. The receptors derive from a human donor with non-small cell lung cancer. Each CDR3 is given with its conserved first and last residue. A D gene is named only where the DNA matches it firmly. Size is omitted from some rows. Given values are once, few, many or a class for expanded clones.

clone size,D gene,J gene,V gene,CDR3 protein,CDR3 DNA
.,TRBD2,TRBJ2-3,TRBV4-1,CASSQEPPGLAYDTQYF,TGCGCCAGCAGCCAAGAGCCTCCGGGACTAGCGTACGATACGCAGTATTTT
.,.,TRBJ1-1,TRBV27,CASSPPLDTLGEAFF,TGTGCCAGCAGTCCTCCCTTGGACACATTAGGGGAAGCTTTCTTT
.,TRBD1,TRBJ1-1,TRBV2,CASRDRAYAEAFF,TGTGCCAGCAGGGACAGGGCTTACGCTGAAGCTTTCTTT
.,TRBD2,TRBJ2-3,TRBV28,CASSLYGRTTDTQYF,TGTGCCAGCAGTTTATACGGGAGGACCACAGATACGCAGTATTTT
few,.,TRBJ1-1,TRBV5-5,CASRHNPSEPTEAFF,TGTGCCAGCAGGCACAACCCCTCGGAGCCCACTGAAGCTTTCTTT
few,TRBD2,TRBJ2-1,TRBV27,CASSVADSGDSSYNEQFF,TGTGCCAGCAGTGTTGCGGATAGCGGGGATAGCTCCTACAATGAGCAGTTCTTC
few,.,TRBJ1-2,TRBV7-2,CASSLDSRGYGYTF,TGTGCCAGCAGCTTAGACAGCAGGGGCTATGGCTACACCTTC
few,TRBD1,TRBJ2-3,TRBV7-3,CASSSTGTADTQYF,TGTGCCAGCAGCTCCACCGGGACAGCAGATACGCAGTATTTT
.,TRBD2,TRBJ2-1,TRBV9,CASGLAGVDNEQFF,TGTGCCTCCGGACTAGCGGGAGTCGACAATGAGCAGTTCTTC
.,.,TRBJ2-1,TRBV7-9,CAWKEGSSYNEQFF,TGTGCCTGGAAAGAGGGGAGCTCCTACAATGAGCAGTTCTTC
.,.,TRBJ2-6,TRBV19,CASNPQRSSGANVLTF,TGTGCCAGTAACCCCCAGAGGTCCTCTGGGGCCAACGTCCTGACTTTC
once,.,TRBJ2-7,TRBV18,CASSPLTGTYEQYF,TGTGCCAGCTCACCCTTAACCGGGACCTACGAGCAGTACTTC
.,TRBD2,TRBJ2-3,TRBV6-5,CASSTSVAQYF,TGTGCCAGCAGCACTAGCGTGGCGCAGTATTTT
.,.,TRBJ2-7,TRBV5-1,CASSLESGYSYEQYF,TGCGCCAGCAGCTTGGAGTCGGGATACTCCTACGAGCAGTACTTC
once,TRBD1,TRBJ1-4,TRBV9,CASSAGQNPEKLFF,TGTGCCAGCAGCGCGGGACAGAACCCTGAAAAACTGTTTTTT
medium-sized,.,TRBJ2-2,TRBV6-6,CASSYPSETNTGELFF,TGTGCCAGCAGTTACCCGTCCGAAACCAACACCGGGGAGCTGTTTTTT
.,.,TRBJ2-3,TRBV5-1,CASSFGQGGTDTQYF,TGCGCCAGCAGCTTCGGTCAGGGAGGCACAGATACGCAGTATTTT
.,TRBD1,TRBJ2-5,TRBV2,CASRGQGQGTQYF,TGTGCCAGCAGAGGACAGGGGCAAGGGACCCAGTACTTC
few,.,TRBJ2-5,TRBV18,CASSQGLGQETQYF,TGTGCCAGCTCACAGGGACTTGGCCAAGAGACCCAGTACTTC
.,TRBD1,TRBJ1-4,TRBV9,CASTPRGQTNEKLFF,TGTGCCAGCACCCCCAGGGGACAGACTAATGAAAAACTGTTTTTT
once,.,TRBJ1-5,TRBV19,CASSRLSDGFNQPQHF,TGTGCCAGTAGTAGGCTTTCGGACGGATTCAATCAGCCCCAGCATTTT
.,.,TRBJ2-3,TRBV7-9,CASSPYSGSTDTQYF,TGTGCCAGCAGCCCCTACAGCGGAAGCACAGATACGCAGTATTTT
few,.,TRBJ2-3,TRBV12-5,CASGLGTEASTDTQYF,TGTGCTAGTGGTTTGGGGACAGAGGCTAGCACAGATACGCAGTATTTT
.,.,TRBJ2-1,TRBV27,CASSPDRPSYNEQFF,TGTGCCAGCAGTCCAGACAGACCCTCATACAATGAGCAGTTCTTC
.,.,TRBJ2-3,TRBV19,CASSIADTQYF,TGTGCCAGTAGTATAGCAGATACGCAGTATTTT
.,.,TRBJ2-7,TRBV6-1,CASSEAGGTYEQYF,TGTGCCAGCAGTGAAGCGGGCGGGACCTACGAGCAGTACTTC
.,TRBD1,TRBJ1-2,TRBV27,CASSQAGQGKDTF,TGTGCCAGCAGTCAAGCAGGACAGGGCAAAGACACCTTC
.,.,TRBJ1-1,TRBV20-1,CSATSWGEAFF,TGCAGTGCTACATCGTGGGGGGAAGCTTTCTTT
.,.,TRBJ2-5,TRBV2,CASRKAAGPQETQYF,TGTGCCAGCAGAAAAGCAGCGGGCCCACAAGAGACCCAGTACTTC
.,TRBD1,TRBJ2-2,TRBV19,CASSPTGPGELFF,TGTGCCAGTAGTCCGACAGGGCCCGGGGAGCTGTTTTTT
.,.,TRBJ2-5,TRBV6-1,CASSEQGHQETQYF,TGTGCCAGCAGTGAACAGGGCCACCAAGAGACCCAGTACTTC
.,TRBD2,TRBJ2-2,TRBV6-6,CASSIELAGAGELFF,TGTGCCAGCAGCATTGAACTAGCGGGAGCCGGGGAGCTGTTTTTT
.,.,TRBJ2-1,TRBV28,CASSRGTTNEQFF,TGTGCCAGCAGTAGGGGGACGACTAATGAGCAGTTCTTC
.,TRBD1,TRBJ2-3,TRBV7-9,CASSLGTGGDTQYF,TGTGCCAGCAGCCTCGGGACAGGGGGAGATACGCAGTATTTT
few,.,TRBJ1-1,TRBV28,CASSPPGLRNTEAFF,TGTGCCAGCAGTCCCCCGGGACTCCGGAACACTGAAGCTTTCTTT
.,TRBD1,TRBJ1-5,TRBV19,CASSGQGALSNQPQHF,TGTGCCAGTAGCGGACAGGGGGCTTTAAGCAATCAGCCCCAGCATTTT
.,.,TRBJ2-5,TRBV7-2,CASSFQRGQETQYF,TGTGCCAGCAGCTTCCAACGGGGGCAAGAGACCCAGTACTTC
.,.,TRBJ1-1,TRBV5-1,CASSVGWGYPLEAFF,TGCGCCAGCAGCGTGGGATGGGGGTACCCTCTTGAAGCTTTCTTT
.,.,TRBJ2-5,TRBV5-4,CASSMIGEETQYF,TGTGCCAGCAGCATGATTGGGGAAGAGACCCAGTACTTC
.,TRBD1,TRBJ1-5,TRBV10-3,CAVSGGDQPQHF,TGTGCCGTATCAGGGGGCGATCAGCCCCAGCATTTT
few,TRBD2,TRBJ2-3,TRBV27,CASSLGTSTTTQYF,TGTGCCAGCAGTCTCGGGACTAGTACCACGACGCAGTATTTT
.,.,TRBJ2-7,TRBV5-1,CASSPATYSYEQYF,TGCGCCAGCAGTCCGGCAACCTATTCCTACGAGCAGTACTTC
.,.,TRBJ2-7,TRBV28,CASSLVAGSYEQYF,TGTGCCAGCAGTTTAGTGGCAGGGTCCTACGAGCAGTACTTC
.,TRBD1,TRBJ1-2,TRBV6-6,CASTDEGGQGNYGYTF,TGTGCCAGCACCGACGAAGGAGGACAGGGGAACTATGGCTACACCTTC
medium-sized,.,TRBJ2-1,TRBV5-1,CASSFGTLGDEQFF,TGCGCCAGCAGCTTCGGGACCCTGGGGGATGAGCAGTTCTTC
few,TRBD1,TRBJ1-2,TRBV5-4,CASSLDRVDGYTF,TGTGCCAGCAGCCTGGACAGGGTCGATGGCTACACCTTC
.,.,TRBJ1-5,TRBV19,CASSFYRVNQPQHF,TGTGCCAGTAGTTTTTACAGGGTCAATCAGCCCCAGCATTTT
few,.,TRBJ1-3,TRBV30,CAWTSGNTIYF,TGTGCCTGGACGTCTGGAAACACCATATATTTT
.,.,TRBJ1-5,TRBV2,CASSDWQGNQPQHF,TGTGCCAGCAGTGATTGGCAGGGCAATCAGCCCCAGCATTTT
.,TRBD2,TRBJ2-3,TRBV4-2,CASSQDGTSGWGGNTQYF,TGTGCCAGCAGCCAAGATGGGACTAGCGGTTGGGGGGGAAATACGCAGTATTTT
.,.,TRBJ1-4,TRBV29-1,CSVITQGGEKLFF,TGCAGCGTCATTACCCAAGGGGGTGAAAAACTGTTTTTT
few,TRBD1,TRBJ1-1,TRBV10-3,CATESDRGGTEAFF,TGTGCCACAGAATCGGACAGGGGAGGAACTGAAGCTTTCTTT
.,TRBD1,TRBJ2-3,TRBV6-4,CASRTGTGPTDTQYF,TGTGCCAGCAGAACCGGGACAGGACCCACAGATACGCAGTATTTT
.,.,TRBJ1-2,TRBV5-1,CASSRPGVMGAYGYTF,TGCGCCAGCAGCAGACCGGGGGTAATGGGGGCCTATGGCTACACCTTC
medium-sized,.,TRBJ2-7,TRBV6-1,CASSEAQGSYEQYF,TGTGCCAGCAGTGAAGCACAGGGATCCTACGAGCAGTACTTC